This T cell receptor (beta chain) was obtained from a study of CD8 T cells in Susac syndrome. General study findings and limits: The authors found 15 to 20 Susac-specific public clones in total CD8+ repertoires and about five in CD8+ TEMRA repertoires.

With random hexamers, 0.5 to 1 ug RNA was reverse transcribed. One entry per CDR3 protein, called by TCRdb with MiXCR from the immunoSEQ multiplex PCR reads. The sample consists of approximately 190,000 distinct CDR3 sequences, around 95% of them appearing once. CDR1 is DFQATT and CDR2 is SNEGSKA in the germline V gene (reference sequence). The CDR3 is 15 amino acids. With 0 bases removed from V and 2 bases from J, the gap between germline ends came to 14 bases. About this clonotype itself: Its specificity is unknown.

The Susac syndrome patients fit the recently defined diagnostic criteria for definite or probable disease. Negative isolation yielded the CD8+ and CD4+ T cells, while FACS enriched the TEMRA cells. Input material: CD8+ T cells from PBMCs. This TCR derives from a human donor with Susac syndrome. This chain links TRBV20-1 with TRBJ2-7, with D tentatively TRBD1 (5 bases). This CDR3 is CSARDNRPMAYEQYF. CDR3 sequence (DNA): TGCAGTGCTAGAGATAACAGGCCCATGGCCTACGAGCAGTACTTC.